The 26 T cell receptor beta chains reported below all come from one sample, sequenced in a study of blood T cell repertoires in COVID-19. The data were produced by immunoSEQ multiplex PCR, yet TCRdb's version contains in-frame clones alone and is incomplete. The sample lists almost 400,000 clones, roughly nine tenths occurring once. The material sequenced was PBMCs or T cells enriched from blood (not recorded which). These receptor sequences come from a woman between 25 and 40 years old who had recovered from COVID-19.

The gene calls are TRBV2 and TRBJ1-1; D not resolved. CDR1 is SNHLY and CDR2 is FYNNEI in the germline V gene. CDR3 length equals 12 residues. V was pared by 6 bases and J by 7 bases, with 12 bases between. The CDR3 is CASREIRDEAFF. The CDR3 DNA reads TGTGCCAGCAGGGAAATACGAGATGAAGCTTTCTTT.

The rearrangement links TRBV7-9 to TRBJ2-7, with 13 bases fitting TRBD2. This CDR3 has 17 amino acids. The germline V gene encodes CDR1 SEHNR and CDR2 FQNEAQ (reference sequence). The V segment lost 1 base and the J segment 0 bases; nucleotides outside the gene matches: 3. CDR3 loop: CASSLGGLAGSSYEQYF. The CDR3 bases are TGTGCCAGCAGCTTAGGGGGACTAGCGGGGAGCTCCTACGAGCAGTACTTC.

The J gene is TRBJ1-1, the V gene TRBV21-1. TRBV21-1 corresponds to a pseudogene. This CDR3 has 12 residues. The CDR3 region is CASPEAGFEAFF. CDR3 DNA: TGTGCCAGCCCCGAAGCGGGGTTTGAAGCTTTCTTT.

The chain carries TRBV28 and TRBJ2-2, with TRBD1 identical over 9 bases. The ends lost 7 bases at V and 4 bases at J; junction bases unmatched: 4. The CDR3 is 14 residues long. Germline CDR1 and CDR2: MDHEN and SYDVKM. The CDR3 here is CASIRDRATGELFF. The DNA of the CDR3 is TGTGCCAGCATAAGGGACAGGGCCACCGGGGAGCTGTTTTTT.

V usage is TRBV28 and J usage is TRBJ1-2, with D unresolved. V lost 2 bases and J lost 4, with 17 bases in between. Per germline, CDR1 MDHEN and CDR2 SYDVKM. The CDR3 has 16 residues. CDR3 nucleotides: TGTGCCAGCAGTTTACCCGGCGAGTACGGGTTCTATGGCTACACCTTC. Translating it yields CASSLPGEYGFYGYTF.

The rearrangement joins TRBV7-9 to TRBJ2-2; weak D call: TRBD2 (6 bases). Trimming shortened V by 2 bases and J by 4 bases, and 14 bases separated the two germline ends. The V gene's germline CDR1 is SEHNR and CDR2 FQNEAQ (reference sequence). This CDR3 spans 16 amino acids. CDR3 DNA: TGTGCCAGCAGCTTACGAACCGGGGGATTCACCGGGGAGCTGTTTTTT. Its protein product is CASSLRTGGFTGELFF.

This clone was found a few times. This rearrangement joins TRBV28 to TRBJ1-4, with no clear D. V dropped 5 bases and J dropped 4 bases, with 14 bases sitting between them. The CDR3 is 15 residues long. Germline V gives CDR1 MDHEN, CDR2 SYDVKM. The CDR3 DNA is TGTGCCAGCAGTGTCCCAGCAGGTGGTAATGAAAAACTGTTTTTT. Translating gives CASSVPAGGNEKLFF.

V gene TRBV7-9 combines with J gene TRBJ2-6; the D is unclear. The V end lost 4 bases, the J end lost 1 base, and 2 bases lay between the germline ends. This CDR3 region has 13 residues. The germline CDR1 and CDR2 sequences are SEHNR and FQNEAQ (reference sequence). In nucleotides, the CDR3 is TGTGCCAGCAGCTCGTCTGGGGCCAACGTCCTGACTTTC. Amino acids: CASSSSGANVLTF.

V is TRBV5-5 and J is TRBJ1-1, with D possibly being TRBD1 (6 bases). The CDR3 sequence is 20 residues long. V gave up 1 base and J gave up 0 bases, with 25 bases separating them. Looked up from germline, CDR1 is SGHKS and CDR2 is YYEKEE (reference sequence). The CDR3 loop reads CASSLILSDRRALLNTEAFF. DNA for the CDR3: TGTGCCAGCAGCTTGATCTTGTCCGACAGGCGGGCTTTGCTGAACACTGAAGCTTTCTTT.

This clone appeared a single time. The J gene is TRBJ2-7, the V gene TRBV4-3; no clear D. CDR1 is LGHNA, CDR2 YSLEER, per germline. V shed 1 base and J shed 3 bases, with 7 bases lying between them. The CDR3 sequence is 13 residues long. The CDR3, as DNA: TGCGCCAGCAGCCAAGCGCAGAACTACGAGCAGTACTTC. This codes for CASSQAQNYEQYF.

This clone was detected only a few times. The CDR3, as DNA: TGTGCCAGTAGTACCAACAGGGAGCTAACTAACTATGGCTACACCTTC. Residues: CASSTNRELTNYGYTF. The V gene is TRBV19, the J gene TRBJ1-2; maybe TRBD1 (6 bases). The CDR3 runs 16 residues. V lost 4 bases, J lost 0 bases, and 15 bases lay in between. CDR1 and CDR2 from the germline V gene are LNHDA and SQIVND (reference sequence).

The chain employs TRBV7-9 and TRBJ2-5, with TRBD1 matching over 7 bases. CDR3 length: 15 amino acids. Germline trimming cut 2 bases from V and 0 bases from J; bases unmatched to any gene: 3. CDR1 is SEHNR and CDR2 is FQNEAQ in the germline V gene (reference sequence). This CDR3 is CASSLRTGDQETQYF. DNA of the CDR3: TGTGCCAGCAGCTTACGAACAGGGGACCAAGAGACCCAGTACTTC.

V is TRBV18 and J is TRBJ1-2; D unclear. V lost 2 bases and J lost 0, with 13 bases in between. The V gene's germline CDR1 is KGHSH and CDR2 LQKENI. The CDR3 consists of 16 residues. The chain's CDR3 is CASSPYTERTNYGYTF. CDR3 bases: TGTGCCAGCTCACCATATACGGAGCGAACTAACTATGGCTACACCTTC.

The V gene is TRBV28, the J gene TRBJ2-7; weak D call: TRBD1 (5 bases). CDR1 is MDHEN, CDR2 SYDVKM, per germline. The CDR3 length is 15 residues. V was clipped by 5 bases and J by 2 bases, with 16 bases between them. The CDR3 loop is CASSPRTPLTYEQYF. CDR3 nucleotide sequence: TGTGCCAGCAGTCCCCGGACACCCTTAACCTACGAGCAGTACTTC.

The CDR3: CASSYDNHYTGELFF. The CDR3 DNA is TGTGCCAGCAGTTACGATAACCACTACACCGGGGAGCTGTTTTTT. The chain employs TRBV6-5 and TRBJ2-2; D remains unclear. Germline V gene lookup returns CDR1 MNHEY and CDR2 SVGAGI. This CDR3 spans 15 amino acids. Trimming pared 2 bases from V and 3 bases from J, leaving 10 bases between.

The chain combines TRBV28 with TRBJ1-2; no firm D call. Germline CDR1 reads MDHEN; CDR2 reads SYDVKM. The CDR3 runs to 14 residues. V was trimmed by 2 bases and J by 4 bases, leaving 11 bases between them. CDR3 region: CASSLGGSVYGYTF. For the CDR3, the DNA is TGTGCCAGCAGTTTAGGTGGCAGCGTCTATGGCTACACCTTC.

CDR3 sequence: CASSLVGETNEKLFF. CDR3 DNA sequence: TGTGCCAGCAGCTTGGTGGGAGAAACTAATGAAAAACTGTTTTTT. This chain uses TRBV5-8 with TRBJ1-4; D unresolved. V was shortened by 0 bases and J by 1 base, with 7 bases between the two germline ends. This CDR3 contains 15 residues. In germline, CDR1 is SGHTS, CDR2 YDEGEE.

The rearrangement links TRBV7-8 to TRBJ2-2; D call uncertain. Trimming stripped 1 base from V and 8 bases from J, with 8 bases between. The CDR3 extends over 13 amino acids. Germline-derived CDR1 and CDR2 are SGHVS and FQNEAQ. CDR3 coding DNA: TGTGCCAGCAGCTTAGAGCTCGGTGGGGAGCTGTTTTTT. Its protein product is CASSLELGGELFF.

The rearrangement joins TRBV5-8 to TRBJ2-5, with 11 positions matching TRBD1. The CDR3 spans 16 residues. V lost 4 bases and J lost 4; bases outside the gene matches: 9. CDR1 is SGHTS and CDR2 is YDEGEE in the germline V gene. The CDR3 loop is CASSPGDRGEAETQYF. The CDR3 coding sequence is TGTGCCAGCAGCCCCGGGGACAGGGGGGAGGCAGAGACCCAGTACTTC.

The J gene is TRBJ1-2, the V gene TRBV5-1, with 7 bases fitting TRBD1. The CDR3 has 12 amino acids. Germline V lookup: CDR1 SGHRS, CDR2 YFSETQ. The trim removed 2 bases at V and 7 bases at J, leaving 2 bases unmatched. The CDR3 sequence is CASSFDRAGYTF. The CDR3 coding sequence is TGCGCCAGCAGCTTCGACAGGGCTGGCTACACCTTC.

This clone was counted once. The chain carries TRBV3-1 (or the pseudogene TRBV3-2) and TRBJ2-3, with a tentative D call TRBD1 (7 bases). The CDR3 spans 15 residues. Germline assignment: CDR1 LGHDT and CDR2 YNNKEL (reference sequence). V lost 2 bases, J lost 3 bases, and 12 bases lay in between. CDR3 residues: CASSQRRGLTDTQYF. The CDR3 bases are TGTGCCAGCAGCCAACGGAGGGGGCTGACAGATACGCAGTATTTT.

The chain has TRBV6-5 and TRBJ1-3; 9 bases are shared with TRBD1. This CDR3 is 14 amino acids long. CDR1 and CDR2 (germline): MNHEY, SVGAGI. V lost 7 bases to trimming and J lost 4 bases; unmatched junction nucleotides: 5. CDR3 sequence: CASTSGTGGNTIYF. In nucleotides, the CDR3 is TGTGCCAGCACATCCGGGACAGGGGGAAACACCATATATTTT.

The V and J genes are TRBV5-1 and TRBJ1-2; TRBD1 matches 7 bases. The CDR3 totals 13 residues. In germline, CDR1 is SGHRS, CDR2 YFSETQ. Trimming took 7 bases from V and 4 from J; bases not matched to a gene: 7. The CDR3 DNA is TGCGCCAGCTCTGAAGGGGGCAGCTATGGCTACACCTTC. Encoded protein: CASSEGGSYGYTF.

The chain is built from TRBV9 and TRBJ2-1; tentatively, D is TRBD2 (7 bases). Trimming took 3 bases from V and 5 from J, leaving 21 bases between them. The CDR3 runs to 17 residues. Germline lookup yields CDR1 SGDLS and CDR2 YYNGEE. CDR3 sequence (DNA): TGTGCCAGCAGCGCCTTCCAGAGGGGGAGGGTAGACAATGAGCAGTTCTTC. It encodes CASSAFQRGRVDNEQFF.

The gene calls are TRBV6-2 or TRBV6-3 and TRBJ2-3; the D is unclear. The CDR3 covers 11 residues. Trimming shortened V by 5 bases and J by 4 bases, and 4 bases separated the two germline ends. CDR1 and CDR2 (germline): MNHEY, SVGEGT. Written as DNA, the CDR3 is TGTGCCAGCAGTCCCTCAGATACGCAGTATTTT. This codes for CASSPSDTQYF.

The CDR3 region is CASRNGVYLAGGYYEQYF. In nucleotides, the CDR3 is TGTGCCAGTAGAAATGGGGTCTACCTAGCGGGGGGGTACTACGAGCAGTACTTC. This chain uses TRBV19 with TRBJ2-7; TRBD2 matches at 12 bases. V shed 6 bases and J 3 bases; nucleotides not matched to a gene: 15. The germline CDR1 and CDR2 sequences are LNHDA and SQIVND (reference sequence). The CDR3 is 18 residues long.